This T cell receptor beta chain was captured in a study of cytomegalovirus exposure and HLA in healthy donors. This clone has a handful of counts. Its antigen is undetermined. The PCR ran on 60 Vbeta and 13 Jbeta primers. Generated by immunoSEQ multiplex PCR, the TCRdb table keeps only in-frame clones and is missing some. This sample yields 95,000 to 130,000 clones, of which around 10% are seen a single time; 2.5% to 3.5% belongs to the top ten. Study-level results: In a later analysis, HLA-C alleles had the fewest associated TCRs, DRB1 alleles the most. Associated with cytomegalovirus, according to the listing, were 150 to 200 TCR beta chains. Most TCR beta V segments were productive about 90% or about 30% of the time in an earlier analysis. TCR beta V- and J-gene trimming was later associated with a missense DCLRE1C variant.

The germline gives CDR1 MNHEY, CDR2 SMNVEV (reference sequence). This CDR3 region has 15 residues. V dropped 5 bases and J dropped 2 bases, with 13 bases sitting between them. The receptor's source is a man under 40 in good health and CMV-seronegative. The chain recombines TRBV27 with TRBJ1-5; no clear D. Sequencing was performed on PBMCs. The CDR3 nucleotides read TGTGCCAGCAGTCACACCGGGATTCGCAATCAGCCCCAGCATTTT. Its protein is CASSHTGIRNQPQHF.